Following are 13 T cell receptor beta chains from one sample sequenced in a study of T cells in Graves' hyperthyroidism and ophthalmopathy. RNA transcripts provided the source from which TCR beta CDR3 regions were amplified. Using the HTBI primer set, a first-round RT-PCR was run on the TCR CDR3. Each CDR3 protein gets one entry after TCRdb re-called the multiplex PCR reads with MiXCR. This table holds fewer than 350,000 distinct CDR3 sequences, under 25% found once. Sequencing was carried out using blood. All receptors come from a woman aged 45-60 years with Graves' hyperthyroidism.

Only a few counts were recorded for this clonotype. Written as DNA, the CDR3 is TGTGCCAGCAGGCTACCCGGATACGAGCAGTACTTC. The encoded protein is CASRLPGYEQYF. The chain couples TRBV5-4 to TRBJ2-7; unclear D gene. Trimming left V 5 bases short and J 4 bases short, with 10 bases between. Per germline, CDR1 SGHNT and CDR2 YYREEE (reference sequence). The CDR3 loop spans 12 amino acids.

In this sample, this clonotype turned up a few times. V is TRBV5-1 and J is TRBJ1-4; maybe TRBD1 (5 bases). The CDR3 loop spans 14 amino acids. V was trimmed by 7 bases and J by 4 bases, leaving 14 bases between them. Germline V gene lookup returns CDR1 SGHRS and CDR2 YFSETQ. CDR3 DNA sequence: TGCGCCAGCTACTCCGGGGGGGGTAATGAAAAACTGTTTTTT. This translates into CASYSGGGNEKLFF.

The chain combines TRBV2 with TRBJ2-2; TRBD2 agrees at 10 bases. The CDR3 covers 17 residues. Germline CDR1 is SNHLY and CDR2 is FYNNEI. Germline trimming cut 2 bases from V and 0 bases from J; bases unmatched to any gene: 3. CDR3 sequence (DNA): TGTGCCAGCAGTGAACAAAGCGGGGGGGCGAACACCGGGGAGCTGTTTTTT. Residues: CASSEQSGGANTGELFF.

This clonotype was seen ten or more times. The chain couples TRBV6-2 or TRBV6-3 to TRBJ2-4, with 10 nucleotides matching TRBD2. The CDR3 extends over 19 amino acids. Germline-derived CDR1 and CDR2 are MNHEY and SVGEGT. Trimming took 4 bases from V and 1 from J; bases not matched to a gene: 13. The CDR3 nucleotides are TGTGCCAGCAGTTTAATTCTCCTAGCGGGAGAGGGGGCCAAAAACATTCAGTACTTC. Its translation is CASSLILLAGEGAKNIQYF.

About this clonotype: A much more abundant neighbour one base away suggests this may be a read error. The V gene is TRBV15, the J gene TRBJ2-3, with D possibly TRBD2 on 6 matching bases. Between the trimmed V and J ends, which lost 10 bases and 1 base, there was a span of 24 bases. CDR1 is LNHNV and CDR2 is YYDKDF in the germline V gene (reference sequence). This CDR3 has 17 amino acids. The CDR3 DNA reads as TGTGCCAAGGCAAAGGCAGAGGGACTTCTCGGCACAGATACGCAGTATTTT. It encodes CAKAKAEGLLGTDTQYF. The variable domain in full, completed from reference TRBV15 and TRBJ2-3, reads DAMVIQNPRYQVTQFGKPVTLSCSQTLNHNVMYWYQQKSSQAPKLLFHYYDKDFNNEADTPDNFQSRRPNTSFCFLDIRSPGLGDTAMYLCAKAKAEGLLGTDTQYFGPGTRLTVL.

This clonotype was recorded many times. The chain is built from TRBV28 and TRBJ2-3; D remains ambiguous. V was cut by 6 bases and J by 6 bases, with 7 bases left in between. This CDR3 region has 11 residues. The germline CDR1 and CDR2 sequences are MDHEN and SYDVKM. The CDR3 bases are TGTGCCAGCAGGTCAGGCGATACGCAGTATTTT. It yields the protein CASRSGDTQYF.

DNA of the CDR3: TGTGCCAGCAGTGTTGGTCTCACTGAAGCTTTCTTT. Residues: CASSVGLTEAFF. The chain has TRBV6-1 and TRBJ1-1; D is undetermined. Germline V lookup: CDR1 MNHNS, CDR2 SASEGT. Trimming pared 4 bases from V and 4 bases from J, leaving 7 bases between. The CDR3 has 12 amino acids.

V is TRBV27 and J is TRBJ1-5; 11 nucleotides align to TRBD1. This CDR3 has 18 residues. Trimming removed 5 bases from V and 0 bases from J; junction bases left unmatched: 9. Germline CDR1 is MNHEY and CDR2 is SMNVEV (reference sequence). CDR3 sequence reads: CASSRAGTGGDSNQPQHF. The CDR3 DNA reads TGTGCCAGCAGTAGAGCCGGGACAGGGGGAGATAGCAATCAGCCCCAGCATTTT.

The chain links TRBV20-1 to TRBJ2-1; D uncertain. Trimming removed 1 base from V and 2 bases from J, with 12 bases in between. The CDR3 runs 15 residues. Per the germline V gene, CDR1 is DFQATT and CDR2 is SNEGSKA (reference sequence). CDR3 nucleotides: TGCAGTGCTAGAGTCGGGCCCGGACCCTACAATGAGCAGTTCTTC. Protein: CSARVGPGPYNEQFF.

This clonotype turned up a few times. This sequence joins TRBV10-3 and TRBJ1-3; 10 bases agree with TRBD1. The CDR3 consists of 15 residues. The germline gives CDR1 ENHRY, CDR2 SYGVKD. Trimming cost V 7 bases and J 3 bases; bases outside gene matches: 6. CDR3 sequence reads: CAIKGQGVGGNTIYF. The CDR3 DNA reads TGTGCCATCAAAGGACAGGGGGTGGGTGGAAACACCATATATTTT.

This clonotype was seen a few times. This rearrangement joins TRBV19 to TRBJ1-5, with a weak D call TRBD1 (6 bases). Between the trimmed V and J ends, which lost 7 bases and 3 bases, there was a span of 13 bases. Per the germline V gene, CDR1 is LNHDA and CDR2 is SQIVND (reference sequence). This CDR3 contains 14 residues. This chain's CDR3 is CASNRDRLNQPQHF. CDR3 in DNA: TGTGCCAGTAACAGGGATCGTCTCAATCAGCCCCAGCATTTT.

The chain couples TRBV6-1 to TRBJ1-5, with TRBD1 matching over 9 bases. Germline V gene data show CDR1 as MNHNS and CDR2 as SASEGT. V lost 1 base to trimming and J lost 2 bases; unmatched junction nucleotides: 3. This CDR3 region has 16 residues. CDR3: CASSEDRGQGNQPQHF. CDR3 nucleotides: TGTGCCAGCAGTGAAGACAGGGGGCAAGGCAATCAGCCCCAGCATTTT.

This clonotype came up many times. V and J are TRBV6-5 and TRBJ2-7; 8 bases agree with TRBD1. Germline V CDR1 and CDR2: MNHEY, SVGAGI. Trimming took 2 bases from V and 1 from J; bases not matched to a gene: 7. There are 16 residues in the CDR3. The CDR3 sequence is CASSYRPRTGSYEQYF. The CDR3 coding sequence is TGTGCCAGCAGTTACCGTCCCCGGACAGGGTCCTACGAGCAGTACTTC.